The 19 T cell receptor beta chains presented below share a single source sample, sequenced in a study of blood T cell repertoires in COVID-19. Sequencing used immunoSEQ multiplex PCR; TCRdb keeps in-frame clones, though not all of them. The sample lists about 150,000 clones; 70% to 90% were seen once. The specimen was peripheral blood. Receptor source: a woman aged 70 to 79 with acute or convalescent COVID-19.

The chain's CDR3 is CASSYRLAGAGETQYF. The CDR3 DNA reads as TGTGCCAGCAGCTACAGGCTAGCGGGGGCGGGGGAGACCCAGTACTTC. V usage is TRBV6-5 and J usage is TRBJ2-5; TRBD2 aligns across 10 bases. Losses at the gene ends were 6 bases for V and 5 bases for J; bases not matched to a gene: 12. The germline V gene encodes CDR1 MNHEY and CDR2 SVGAGI. This CDR3 has 16 amino acids.

The chain links TRBV18 to TRBJ1-2, with 8 bases lining up with TRBD1. Germline-derived CDR1 and CDR2 are KGHSH and LQKENI. V lost 3 bases and J lost 6; bases outside the gene matches: 12. This CDR3 is built from 16 residues. Written as DNA, the CDR3 is TGTGCCAGCTCACCCCTCGGACAGGGTGGTGTGGATGGCTACACCTTC. It is translated as CASSPLGQGGVDGYTF.

This chain links TRBV7-8 with TRBJ2-2, with 8 bases fitting TRBD1. The CDR3 consists of 14 residues. Unmatched junction bases numbered 1, after V lost 5 bases and J lost 2 bases. Germline CDR1 and CDR2: SGHVS and FQNEAQ. CDR3 sequence reads: CASSGTGNTGELFF. CDR3 coding DNA: TGTGCCAGCAGCGGGACAGGAAACACCGGGGAGCTGTTTTTT.

The CDR3 bases are TGCGCCAGCAGCTTTTCGGGCAGGGCAAATGAGCAGTTCTTC. Amino acid sequence: CASSFSGRANEQFF. V gene TRBV5-1 combines with J gene TRBJ2-1; maybe TRBD1 (5 bases). The CDR3 spans 14 residues. Germline-derived CDR1 and CDR2 are SGHRS and YFSETQ. The germline V and J ends were trimmed by 2 bases and 7 bases, with 13 bases remaining between them.

This chain connects TRBV7-9 to TRBJ2-5, with 9 bases matching TRBD2. Looked up from germline, CDR1 is SEHNR and CDR2 is FQNEAQ (reference sequence). The CDR3 covers 12 residues. V gave up 8 bases and J gave up 2 bases; unmatched junction bases: 0. In DNA form, the CDR3 reads TGTGCCAGCGGACTAGCGCAAGAGACCCAGTACTTC. Translation gives CASGLAQETQYF.

In this sample, this clone turned up once. Mismatch with germline at one junction end may stem from a read error. V is TRBV7-7 and J is TRBJ2-1, with a possible D match to TRBD2 (6 bases). Germline values: CDR1 SSHAT, CDR2 FNYEAQ (reference sequence). The CDR3 runs 15 residues. DNA of the CDR3: TGTGCTAGCAGCTTAGGTGCGGGGCCCCGGGGTGAGCAGTTCTTC. Translated: CASSLGAGPRGEQFF.

V gene TRBV5-6 combines with J gene TRBJ1-2; D not certain. The CDR3 length is 16 residues. Per the germline V gene, CDR1 is SGHDT and CDR2 is YYEEEE. Trimming took off 0 bases at V and 1 base at J, with 13 bases between the two ends. The CDR3 sequence is CASSLGGRPLNYGYTF. As DNA, the CDR3 is TGTGCCAGCAGCTTGGGCGGGAGGCCCCTTAACTATGGCTACACCTTC. Combining the CDR3 with reference TRBV5-6 and TRBJ1-2 gives the whole variable domain DAGVTQSPTHLIKTRGQQVTLRCSPKSGHDTVSWYQQALGQGPQFIFQYYEEEERQRGNFPDRFSGHQFPNYSSELNVNALLLGDSALYLCASSLGGRPLNYGYTFGSGTRLTVV.

The chain has TRBV9 and TRBJ1-2, with 8 bases matching TRBD1. V was clipped by 4 bases and J by 5 bases; unmatched bases: 10. The CDR3 contains 15 residues. CDR1 and CDR2 from the germline V gene are SGDLS and YYNGEE. The CDR3 loop reads CASSPEAGGGYGYTF. As DNA, the CDR3 is TGTGCCAGCAGCCCAGAGGCAGGGGGCGGTTATGGCTACACCTTC.

V and J are TRBV4-3 and TRBJ1-2, with unresolved D. Germline CDR1 LGHNA, CDR2 YSLEER. The CDR3 contains 15 residues. The V end was cut by 0 bases, the J end by 4 bases, with 12 bases between. CDR3 residues: CASSQETEGRYGYTF. The CDR3 bases are TGCGCCAGCAGCCAAGAAACCGAGGGCCGCTATGGCTACACCTTC.

J is TRBJ1-5 and V is TRBV7-8; D is uncertain. Looked up from germline, CDR1 is SGHVS and CDR2 is FQNEAQ. The length of the CDR3 is 15 residues. The V end lost 2 bases, the J end lost 0 bases, and 8 bases lay between the germline ends. The CDR3 coding sequence is TGTGCCAGCAGCTTATTGATACATAGCAATCAGCCCCAGCATTTT. The encoded protein is CASSLLIHSNQPQHF.

The CDR3 is CASKGGGNEQFF. CDR3 nucleotide sequence: TGTGCCAGCAAGGGGGGAGGGAATGAGCAGTTCTTC. V is TRBV2 and J is TRBJ2-1; D is possibly TRBD2 (7 bases). The ends were cut back, 7 bases at V and 7 bases at J, with 11 bases in the middle. This CDR3 has 12 residues. Looked up from germline, CDR1 is SNHLY and CDR2 is FYNNEI.

The chain recombines TRBV9 with TRBJ2-7, with 8 bases identical to TRBD1. The ends lost 3 bases at V and 6 bases at J; junction bases unmatched: 5. The germline gives CDR1 SGDLS, CDR2 YYNGEE. CDR3 size: 13 residues. The CDR3 nucleotides are TGTGCCAGCAGCGCATCACAGGGGGGCGAGCAGTACGTC. Its protein product is CASSASQGGEQYV.

The rearrangement joins TRBV6-6 to TRBJ2-1; 14 positions match TRBD2. The CDR3 consists of 20 residues. The germline V gene encodes CDR1 MNHNY and CDR2 SVGAGI (reference sequence). Losses at the gene ends were 5 bases for V and 7 bases for J; bases not matched to a gene: 19. In DNA form, the CDR3 reads TGTGCCAGCAGTCCATGGGAGACTAGCGGGGGGGGACGGAATCCTAATGAGCAGTTCTTC. The encoded protein is CASSPWETSGGGRNPNEQFF.

The genes are TRBV30 and TRBJ1-2; 10 nucleotides agree with TRBD1. The CDR3 contains 18 residues. The V and J ends lost 0 bases and 0 bases, in that order; junction bases with no gene match: 10. The germline V gene encodes CDR1 GTSNPN and CDR2 SVGIG (reference sequence). CDR3 sequence (DNA): TGTGCCTGGAGTGTCCGAAGGACAGGGGGTTACGCTAACTATGGCTACACCTTC. It encodes CAWSVRRTGGYANYGYTF.

The gene calls are TRBV28 and TRBJ2-3; no reliable D call. The V end lost 3 bases, the J end lost 0 bases, and 4 bases lay between the germline ends. CDR1 is MDHEN and CDR2 is SYDVKM in the germline V gene. The CDR3 sequence is 13 residues long. The CDR3 DNA is TGTGCCAGCAGTTTGGGCAGCACAGATACGCAGTATTTT. Its translation: CASSLGSTDTQYF.

CDR3 coding DNA: TGTGCCAGCTCACGGACAAGTACTAATGAAAAACTGTTTTTT. It yields the protein CASSRTSTNEKLFF. The chain couples TRBV18 to TRBJ1-4, with a tentative D call TRBD1 (5 bases). CDR3 length: 14 residues. The ends were cut back, 4 bases at V and 2 bases at J, with 8 bases in the middle. Germline V gene lookup returns CDR1 KGHSH and CDR2 LQKENI.

The chain links TRBV29-1 to TRBJ1-3, with D unclear. The V gene's germline CDR1 is SQVTM and CDR2 ANQGSEA. V shed 6 bases and J shed 4 bases, with 7 bases lying between them. This CDR3 has 11 amino acids. The CDR3 DNA reads as TGCAGCGTCACACAGGGAAACACCATATATTTT. Its translation is CSVTQGNTIYF.

This chain uses TRBV12-3 or TRBV12-4 with TRBJ1-2; D ambiguous. V was clipped by 2 bases and J by 6 bases, with 7 bases between them. This CDR3 spans 12 amino acids. Written as DNA, the CDR3 is TGTGCCAGCAGTTTATCCCAAAATGGCTACACCTTC. Its translation is CASSLSQNGYTF.

V and J are TRBV5-1 and TRBJ2-2, with TRBD1 matching 8 bases. CDR3 length: 17 residues. Germline V gene sequence: CDR1 SGHRS, CDR2 YFSETQ. The ends lost 2 bases at V and 2 bases at J; junction bases unmatched: 8. CDR3 bases: TGCGCCAGCAGCTTAAAGGCGGGACAGGCAAACACCGGGGAGCTGTTTTTT. It encodes CASSLKAGQANTGELFF.